The following is a T cell receptor beta chain sequence with its context. There is no known antigen for this receptor. No base-level quality is on record; no much larger clone is a single base apart. The sample belongs to a study of blood T cell repertoires in COVID-19 (dated by TCRdb to 2018 to 2020). Study-level background: Samples covering the acute and convalescent phases of COVID-19 were provided by collaborators in the United States, Italy and Spain. The repertoires were released in a freely available public database intended as a resource for research on the immune response to SARS-CoV-2. A de-identified subject ID, COVID-19 status, age in years and sex were almost always included in the sample metadata. Deeply sampled blood TCRbeta repertoires from subjects exposed to, actively infected with, or recovered from COVID-19 were included in the dataset. Samples came from the ongoing ImmuneRACE study (first 160 participants) plus 1,254 subjects from 6 global collaborators. HLA class I and class II types, where available, came from metadata supplied by the sample provider rather than from assay-based typing. The prospective study material was composed of cDNA or gDNA derived from T cells, B-cell-depleted T cells, or PBMCs.

The CDR3, cysteine through phenylalanine, is 15 amino acids long. Only the CDR3 part of the read is kept: 45 bases, read in frame from the first base. V is cut by 1 base and J by 6 bases, and the space between the germline ends is 16 bases. From the germline V gene, CDR1 is SGHVS and CDR2 is FNYEAQ. A second Seattle source provided samples from volunteer blood donors who had recovered from COVID-19. The collaborating institutions used their own protocols to collect whole blood in K2EDTA tubes. For TCRbeta analysis, collaborators shipped samples in one of three forms: frozen whole blood, isolated PBMCs, or DNA extracted from either of those sample types. Overall study outcomes, separate from this receptor: How much clinical and demographic metadata was included differed by source and by participant, and the metadata was provided uncurated.

The immunoSEQ Assay, a bias-controlled multiplex PCR, was used to amplify TCRbeta CDR3 regions from genomic DNA. The study's processing was this. The number of nucleated cells in each sample was estimated by amplification of reference gene primers within the assay. To quantify the absolute abundance of each unique TCRbeta CDR3 rearrangement, sequence reads were collapsed and filtered. For each sample, productive Simpson clonality was calculated as the square root of Simpson's diversity index across productive rearrangements. As stored in TCRdb, this immuneACCESS dataset retains in-frame rearrangements with V and J assigned. A fraction of the clones does not appear; measured against another copy, unresolved V genes explain less than half of the discrepancy, and the remainder lacks a known reason. The V and J calls and clone size are taken from that table; D and trimming were inferred from the DNA. For this sample there are 200,000 to 250,000 clones; 80% to 85% appear just once. Of the sample, roughly 4.6% is held by the ten largest clones.

The sequence was collected from an older woman who had recovered from COVID-19. Material for sequencing was peripheral blood. The V and J genes are TRBV7-6 and TRBJ2-7, with TRBD1 as a weak D call on 5 bases. The nucleotide sequence reads TGTGCCAGCAGCTTAGGAACAGGCCGGCCCCTCGAGCAGTACTTC. Its protein reads: CASSLGTGRPLEQYF.